The 23 T cell receptor beta chains below come from one sample, sequenced in a study of OX40 agonist ivuxolimab in advanced cancers. Using immunoSEQ multiplex PCR, the repertoire was profiled, and TCRdb retains in-frame clones only, with some absent. Here the sample spans approximately 61,000 clones, around 80% being singletons. Sequences were derived from CD4+ or CD8+ T cells sorted from blood, sampled in a trial of the OX40 agonist ivuxolimab. The receptors were gathered from an adult with an advanced solid tumor such as melanoma, head and neck, liver or kidney cancer.

The chain carries TRBV9 and TRBJ1-2, with D unclear. Between the trimmed V and J ends, which lost 0 bases and 2 bases, there was a span of 8 bases. The CDR3 length is 14 residues. In germline, CDR1 is SGDLS, CDR2 YYNGEE. The CDR3 coding sequence is TGTGCCAGCAGCGTAGCCCTTGGAAACTATGGCTACACCTTC. Translated: CASSVALGNYGYTF.

The chain joins TRBV5-1 to TRBJ2-6; D is perhaps TRBD1 (6 bases). Germline V gives CDR1 SGHRS, CDR2 YFSETQ. The V and J ends lost 4 bases and 0 bases respectively, with 8 bases between them. CDR3 length: 15 amino acids. The CDR3 sequence is CASSPGVSGANVLTF. The CDR3 bases are TGCGCCAGCAGCCCAGGGGTCTCTGGGGCCAACGTCCTGACTTTC.

This rearrangement joins TRBV7-2 to TRBJ2-3; D may be TRBD1 (6 bases). V was trimmed by 5 bases and J by 2 bases, leaving 14 bases between them. This CDR3 has 15 amino acids. CDR1 is SGHTA and CDR2 is FQGNSA in the germline V gene. This CDR3 reads CASSPGVGPTDTQYF. As DNA, the CDR3 is TGTGCCAGCAGCCCAGGGGTTGGGCCCACAGATACGCAGTATTTT.

The chain couples TRBV11-3 to TRBJ2-7, with D possibly TRBD1 on 6 matching bases. The V end lost 7 bases, the J end lost 2 bases, and 21 bases lay between the germline ends. This CDR3 contains 16 residues. In germline, CDR1 is SGHNT, CDR2 YENEEA. CDR3 protein: CASIPVGWGPTYEQYF. Here the CDR3 DNA reads TGTGCCAGCATCCCCGTCGGCTGGGGGCCCACCTACGAGCAGTACTTC. The variable domain in full, with the rest retrieved from reference TRBV11-3 and TRBJ2-7, is EAGVVQSPRYKIIEKKQPVAFWCNPISGHNTLYWYLQNLGQGPELLIRYENEEAVDDSQLPKDRFSAERLKGVDSTLKIQPAELGDSAVYLCASIPVGWGPTYEQYFGPGTRLTVT.

The chain recombines TRBV30 with TRBJ1-1, with TRBD1 identical over 8 bases. The CDR3 loop spans 14 amino acids. V lost 2 bases and J lost 11; bases outside the gene matches: 13. Looked up from germline, CDR1 is GTSNPN and CDR2 is SVGIG (reference sequence). For the CDR3, the DNA is TGTGCCTGGAGTTCGGACAGGGCGTACGGGGGGGCTTTCTTT. Translated: CAWSSDRAYGGAFF. The full variable domain, in which reference TRBV30 and TRBJ1-1 provide the parts outside the CDR3, is SQTIHQWPATLVQPVGSPLSLECTVEGTSNPNLYWYRQAAGRGLQLLFYSVGIGQISSEVPQNLSASRPQDRQFILSSKKLLLSDSGFYLCAWSSDRAYGGAFFGQGTRLTVV.

The chain joins TRBV14 to TRBJ1-1; perhaps TRBD1 as D (6 bases). The CDR3 is made up of 14 amino acids. Germline lookup yields CDR1 SGHDN and CDR2 FVKESK. Deletions cut 3 bases from V and 0 bases from J, with 8 bases between. The CDR3 region is CASSHRTVNTEAFF. The DNA for the CDR3 is TGTGCCAGCAGCCACCGGACAGTGAACACTGAAGCTTTCTTT. Complete variable domain (other parts from reference TRBV14 and TRBJ1-1): EAGVTQFPSHSVIEKGQTVTLRCDPISGHDNLYWYRRVMGKEIKFLLHFVKESKQDESGMPNNRFLAERTGGTYSTLKVQPAELEDSGVYFCASSHRTVNTEAFFGQGTRLTVV.

The chain uses TRBV7-2 and TRBJ1-2; no firm D call. Trimming removed 6 bases at V and 6 bases at J, with 17 bases between. In germline, CDR1 is SGHTA, CDR2 FQGNSA. The CDR3 covers 14 residues. CDR3 residues: CASSLISGSHGYTF. For the CDR3, the DNA is TGTGCCAGCAGTCTCATATCCGGATCACATGGCTACACCTTC.

The chain has TRBV4-3 and TRBJ2-7, with 9 bases that match TRBD1. V trimming: 0 bases; J trimming: 0 bases; junction bases outside the gene matches: 6. The CDR3 is 17 amino acids. The germline V gene encodes CDR1 LGHNA and CDR2 YSLEER. CDR3: CASSQEYGTGLSYEQYF. The CDR3 DNA sequence: TGCGCCAGCAGCCAAGAGTATGGGACAGGGCTCTCCTACGAGCAGTACTTC.

This clone was seen only a few times. The chain recombines TRBV19 with TRBJ2-7, with 10 nucleotides matching TRBD1. Trimming took 4 bases from V and 6 from J; bases not matched to a gene: 3. Per the germline V gene, CDR1 is LNHDA and CDR2 is SQIVND (reference sequence). The CDR3 sequence is 13 residues long. The CDR3 here is CASSRQGAGEQYF. In nucleotides, the CDR3 is TGTGCCAGTAGTAGACAGGGGGCAGGCGAGCAGTACTTC.

V usage is TRBV5-1 and J usage is TRBJ1-1; weak D call: TRBD1 (6 bases). V lost 4 bases, J lost 0 bases, and 13 bases lay in between. Germline V CDR1 and CDR2: SGHRS, YFSETQ. CDR3 length: 15 residues. CDR3 sequence (DNA): TGCGCCAGCAGCGCGGACAGCTCTCTGAACACTGAAGCTTTCTTT. Encoded protein: CASSADSSLNTEAFF.

This sequence joins TRBV2 and TRBJ1-2; 8 positions match TRBD1. This CDR3 comprises 15 residues. CDR1 and CDR2 (germline): SNHLY, FYNNEI. Unmatched junction bases numbered 10, after V lost 6 bases and J lost 4 bases. This chain's CDR3 is CASRKTGEVGYGYTF. Here the CDR3 DNA reads TGTGCCAGCAGGAAGACAGGGGAGGTTGGCTATGGCTACACCTTC. The full variable domain, with the rest looked up from reference TRBV2 and TRBJ1-2, is EPEVTQTPSHQVTQMGQEVILRCVPISNHLYFYWYRQILGQKVEFLVSFYNNEISEKSEIFDDQFSVERPDGSNFTLKIRSTKLEDSAMYFCASRKTGEVGYGYTFGSGTRLTVV.

The chain has TRBV9 and TRBJ2-3; D tentatively fits TRBD1 or TRBD2 (6 bases each). The germline V and J ends were trimmed by 5 bases and 7 bases, with 17 bases remaining between them. The germline V gene has CDR1 SGDLS and CDR2 YYNGEE. The CDR3 has 14 amino acids. The CDR3: CASRSGGLTNTQYF. Written as DNA, the CDR3 is TGTGCCAGCAGGAGTGGGGGGCTCACGAATACGCAGTATTTT.

This clone was detected a few times. The chain links TRBV30 to TRBJ1-5, with TRBD1 matching over 9 bases. The trim removed 5 bases at V and 4 bases at J, leaving 3 bases unmatched. This CDR3 spans 13 amino acids. CDR1 is GTSNPN, CDR2 SVGIG, per germline (reference sequence). The CDR3 spells CAWGGQGNQPQHF. CDR3 nucleotides: TGTGCCTGGGGTGGACAGGGGAATCAGCCCCAGCATTTT.

The chain's CDR3 is CASSPQTGPSETQYF. The CDR3 bases are TGCGCCAGCAGCCCTCAGACGGGCCCAAGTGAGACCCAGTACTTC. The chain links TRBV5-1 to TRBJ2-5, with D unclear. V was clipped by 4 bases and J by 5 bases, with 18 bases between them. The V gene's germline CDR1 is SGHRS and CDR2 YFSETQ. The CDR3 extends over 15 amino acids. Complete variable domain (other parts from reference TRBV5-1 and TRBJ2-5): KAGVTQTPRYLIKTRGQQVTLSCSPISGHRSVSWYQQTPGQGLQFLFEYFSETQRNKGNFPGRFSGRQFSNSRSEMNVSTLELGDSALYLCASSPQTGPSETQYFGPGTRLLVL.

The chain recombines TRBV11-2 with TRBJ2-4; either TRBD1 or TRBD2 may fit D (5 bases each). The V and J ends lost 5 bases and 3 bases respectively, with 11 bases between them. The CDR3 totals 14 residues. The V gene's germline CDR1 is SGHAT and CDR2 FQNNGV. The chain's CDR3 is CASSPGAGKNIQYF. CDR3 coding DNA: TGTGCCAGCAGCCCCGGGGCGGGCAAAAACATTCAGTACTTC.

This sequence joins TRBV7-9 and TRBJ2-3; 9 bases are shared with TRBD1. V shed 4 bases and J 3 bases; nucleotides not matched to a gene: 5. Germline CDR1 SEHNR, CDR2 FQNEAQ (reference sequence). This CDR3 is 15 amino acids long. This CDR3 is CASSSGDRETDTQYF. The DNA of the CDR3 is TGTGCCAGCAGCTCGGGGGACAGGGAGACAGATACGCAGTATTTT.

V is TRBV10-3 and J is TRBJ1-2; weak D call: TRBD1 (6 bases). Germline V gene lookup returns CDR1 ENHRY and CDR2 SYGVKD. The CDR3 runs to 14 residues. Trimming shortened V by 6 bases and J by 1 base, and 12 bases separated the two germline ends. The CDR3 nucleotides read TGTGCCATCAGCGAAGGGACAAATAACTATGGCTACACCTTC. It is translated as CAISEGTNNYGYTF.

This rearrangement joins TRBV19 to TRBJ1-1; D not certain. The V and J ends lost 6 bases and 5 bases respectively, with 19 bases between them. CDR1 and CDR2 from the germline V gene are LNHDA and SQIVND (reference sequence). The CDR3 covers 15 residues. CDR3 in amino acids: CASSHLSVGGTEAFF. CDR3 nucleotides: TGTGCCAGTAGCCACCTCTCAGTGGGAGGGACTGAAGCTTTCTTT.

This chain uses TRBV30 with TRBJ1-2; possible D gene TRBD1, 6 bases. The V end lost 4 bases, the J end lost 1 base, and 16 bases lay between the germline ends. The CDR3 runs to 15 residues. Per germline, CDR1 GTSNPN and CDR2 SVGIG (reference sequence). This chain's CDR3 is CAWKVVGGDNYGYTF. CDR3 coding DNA: TGTGCCTGGAAGGTAGTAGGGGGGGATAACTATGGCTACACCTTC.

As DNA, the CDR3 is TGTGCTTCAAATTCGGGCGCTGAAGAGACCCAGTACTTC. Translation: CASNSGAEETQYF. The chain recombines TRBV12-5 with TRBJ2-5, with unresolved D. The CDR3 is made up of 13 amino acids. CDR1 is LGHNT and CDR2 is FRNRAP in the germline V gene. V was trimmed by 11 bases and J by 3 bases, leaving 16 bases between them.

The V call is TRBV9, the J call TRBJ2-2; 9 bases align to TRBD2. V was pared by 3 bases and J by 2 bases, with 5 bases of the junction left unmatched. CDR3 size: 16 residues. From germline, CDR1 is SGDLS and CDR2 YYNGEE. CDR3 loop: CASSGIAGANTGELFF. The CDR3 DNA sequence: TGTGCCAGCAGCGGTATAGCGGGAGCCAACACCGGGGAGCTGTTTTTT.

J is TRBJ2-7 and V is TRBV7-2, with D perhaps being TRBD1 or TRBD2 (6 bases each). Trimming removed 5 bases at V and 2 bases at J, with 19 bases between. CDR1 is SGHTA and CDR2 is FQGNSA in the germline V gene. The CDR3 has 16 residues. The CDR3 DNA is TGTGCCAGCAGCCCCAGGGGAGGCGGGGCGACCTACGAGCAGTACTTC. It codes for CASSPRGGGATYEQYF.

CDR3 sequence reads: CASSIQTTDTQYF. Here the CDR3 DNA reads TGTGCCAGTAGTATACAAACCACAGATACGCAGTATTTT. The chain employs TRBV19 and TRBJ2-3; D unclear. V shed 2 bases and J shed 2 bases, with 5 bases lying between them. Looked up from germline, CDR1 is LNHDA and CDR2 is SQIVND (reference sequence). The CDR3 covers 13 residues.